The entry below gives a single TCR beta chain sequence along with its context. The CDR3 is 12 residues long. V dropped 7 bases and J dropped 7 bases, with 11 bases sitting between them. Profiling relied on immunoSEQ multiplex PCR, and the TCRdb table lists in-frame clones only, not all of them. The repertoire consists of 100,000 to 150,000 clones, with approximately 90% occurring once and the leading ten covering around 24%. The sample is drawn from a study of T cell responses to AZD1222 COVID-19 vaccine. This specimen consisted of peripheral blood, obtained on day 0 of AZD1222 vaccination. The chain uses TRBV12-3 or TRBV12-4 and TRBJ2-1; D is unresolved. This TCR was recovered from an adult in good health. In DNA form, the CDR3 reads TGTGCCAGCACCCCTCGCGCGAATGAGCAGTTCTTC. This gives the protein CASTPRANEQFF.